What follows is one T cell receptor (beta chain) and its context. Its antigen remains unknown. CDR1 is SGHNT, CDR2 YENEEA, per germline. Trimming took 1 base from V and 2 from J, leaving 15 bases between them. The CDR3 spans 16 residues. This sample stems from a study of cytomegalovirus exposure and HLA in healthy donors. Study outcomes and limitations: Rare TCR sequences predominated, though certain public TCRs were found in many donors. In terms of immune exposure information, only CMV serostatus was available.

Amplification used 60 Vbeta primers and 13 Jbeta primers. TCRdb keeps only in-frame clones here, not all; method: immunoSEQ multiplex PCR. This table has under 200,000 clones, about 82% appearing once. The chain combines TRBV11-3 with TRBJ2-7, with D perhaps matching TRBD2 (7 bases). The sequence was obtained from a woman in her forties or fifties in good health and CMV-seropositive. Sequencing was carried out using PBMCs. The CDR3 coding sequence is TGTGCCAGCAGCTTAGGGGGGCGGGGGCAGCCCTACGAGCAGTACTTC. It codes for CASSLGGRGQPYEQYF. Full variable domain (remainder filled in from reference TRBV11-3 and TRBJ2-7): EAGVVQSPRYKIIEKKQPVAFWCNPISGHNTLYWYLQNLGQGPELLIRYENEEAVDDSQLPKDRFSAERLKGVDSTLKIQPAELGDSAVYLCASSLGGRGQPYEQYFGPGTRLTVT.